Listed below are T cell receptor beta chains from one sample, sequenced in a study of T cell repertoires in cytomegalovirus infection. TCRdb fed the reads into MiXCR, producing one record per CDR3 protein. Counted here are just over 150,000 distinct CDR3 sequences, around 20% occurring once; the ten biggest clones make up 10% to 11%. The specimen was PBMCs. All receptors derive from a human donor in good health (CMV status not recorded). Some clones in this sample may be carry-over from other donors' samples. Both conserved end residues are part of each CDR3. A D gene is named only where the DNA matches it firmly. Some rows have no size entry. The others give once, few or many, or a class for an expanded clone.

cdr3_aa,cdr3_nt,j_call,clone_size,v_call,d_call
CASSLWDSAGGSEQYF,TGTGCCAGCAGCCTATGGGATTCGGCGGGGGGAAGCGAGCAGTACTTC,TRBJ2-7,.,TRBV11-2,TRBD2
CASSLNRDRDGYTF,TGTGCCAGCAGCTTAAACCGGGACAGGGATGGCTACACCTTC,TRBJ1-2,many,TRBV7-2,TRBD1
CAISEDPGGITEAFF,TGTGCCATCAGTGAGGATCCGGGAGGGATCACTGAAGCTTTCTTT,TRBJ1-1,.,TRBV10-3,.
CASSSRRQGGGPQHF,TGTGCCAGCAGTTCTCGTCGGCAAGGGGGGGGGCCCCAGCATTTT,TRBJ1-5,many,TRBV28,.
CASIRTGDVSEQYF,TGTGCCAGCATCCGGACAGGGGATGTTTCCGAGCAGTACTTC,TRBJ2-7,.,TRBV7-9,TRBD1
CASRYQGQRNSPLHF,TGTGCCAGCAGATATCAAGGACAGAGGAATTCACCCCTCCACTTT,TRBJ1-6,.,TRBV28,.
CASSPGGGATGDEQYF,TGTGCCAGCTCACCCGGGGGGGGAGCGACAGGGGACGAGCAGTACTTC,TRBJ2-7,.,TRBV18,.
CASSERKETQYF,TGTGCCAGCAGTGAGCGCAAAGAGACCCAGTACTTC,TRBJ2-5,.,TRBV6-1,.
CASSHTSGRALEQYF,TGTGCCAGCAGTCACACTAGCGGGAGGGCTCTCGAGCAGTACTTC,TRBJ2-7,.,TRBV12-3/TRBV12-4,TRBD2
CASSIVEGHIQYF,TGTGCCAGTAGTATAGTGGAGGGACACATTCAGTACTTC,TRBJ2-4,.,TRBV19,.
CASSPPDGVRTYEQYF,TGTGCCAGCAGTCCCCCTGACGGTGTCAGGACCTACGAGCAGTACTTC,TRBJ2-7,.,TRBV12-3/TRBV12-4,.
CASSPPQRGTDTQYF,TGTGCCAGCAGCCCCCCCCAGCGGGGCACAGATACGCAGTATTTT,TRBJ2-3,many,TRBV7-9,.
CASGAGGLSYNEQFF,TGTGCCAGCGGGGCGGGAGGACTCTCCTACAATGAGCAGTTCTTC,TRBJ2-1,many,TRBV7-6,TRBD2
CASSPSGVLNTEAFF,TGTGCCAGCAGCCCTTCAGGCGTTTTGAACACTGAAGCTTTCTTT,TRBJ1-1,few,TRBV7-6,.
CSALRDGTNEKLFF,TGCAGTGCTCTCCGGGACGGAACTAATGAAAAACTGTTTTTT,TRBJ1-4,few,TRBV20-1,.
CASSSRLAGELFF,TGTGCCAGCAGTTCCCGTCTCGCCGGGGAGCTGTTTTTT,TRBJ2-2,.,TRBV12-3/TRBV12-4,.
CASRDTYQETQYF,TGTGCCAGCAGGGACACCTACCAAGAGACCCAGTACTTC,TRBJ2-5,.,TRBV2,.
CASSLRGPNTEAFF,TGTGCCAGTAGTCTTAGGGGGCCGAACACTGAAGCTTTCTTT,TRBJ1-1,few,TRBV19,TRBD1
CASRLTDNYGYTF,TGTGCCAGCAGGCTGACTGACAACTATGGCTACACCTTC,TRBJ1-2,few,TRBV12-3/TRBV12-4,.
CASSPLGPIYEQYF,TGTGCCAGCAGCCCCCTCGGACCCATCTACGAGCAGTACTTC,TRBJ2-7,.,TRBV7-9,.
CASSQVRGPTEAFF,TGCGCCAGCAGCCAAGTAAGAGGGCCCACTGAAGCTTTCTTT,TRBJ1-1,.,TRBV4-1,.
CASSVAPDPTYEQYF,TGTGCCAGCAGCGTAGCCCCCGACCCTACCTACGAGCAGTACTTC,TRBJ2-7,once,TRBV9,.
CAVQGPTRNEQFF,TGTGCCGTCCAGGGACCTACACGCAATGAGCAGTTCTTC,TRBJ2-1,.,TRBV7-9,.
CASSLSALAGKFF,TGTGCCAGCAGTTTATCTGCCCTAGCGGGGAAGTTCTTC,TRBJ2-1,.,TRBV27,TRBD2
CASSYSSSPGLAIETQYF,TGTGCCAGCAGTTACTCGAGTTCCCCGGGACTAGCGATCGAGACCCAGTACTTC,TRBJ2-5,many,TRBV6-5,TRBD2
CASSYLTSGGRDTQYF,TGCGCCAGCAGCTATTTGACTAGCGGGGGGCGAGATACGCAGTATTTT,TRBJ2-3,many,TRBV4-1,TRBD2
CASSLPGSGSINTGELFF,TGTGCCAGCAGCTTGCCGGGTAGCGGGAGTATTAACACCGGGGAGCTGTTTTTT,TRBJ2-2,once,TRBV5-4,TRBD2
CASSLDGGAHEQFF,TGTGCCAGCAGCTTGGACGGGGGGGCGCATGAGCAGTTCTTC,TRBJ2-1,few,TRBV5-4,TRBD2
CASSQHSGGARETQYF,TGTGCCAGCAGTCAGCATAGCGGGGGGGCAAGAGAGACCCAGTACTTC,TRBJ2-5,few,TRBV27,TRBD2
CASSGWKGSTDTQYF,TGTGCCAGCAGCGGATGGAAGGGAAGCACAGATACGCAGTATTTT,TRBJ2-3,many,TRBV7-2,.
CASSLGPPGSTDTQYF,TGTGCCAGCAGCTTAGGTCCCCCGGGAAGCACAGATACGCAGTATTTT,TRBJ2-3,many,TRBV7-2,.
CASSRTTGEETQYF,TGTGCCAGCAGCCGAACGACAGGGGAAGAGACCCAGTACTTC,TRBJ2-5,many,TRBV7-9,TRBD1
CASSQGWDGDEQYF,TGTGCCAGCAGCCAAGGGTGGGACGGGGACGAGCAGTACTTC,TRBJ2-7,few,TRBV3-1,.
CASSLLLNGNDEQFF,TGTGCCAGCAGCTTATTGCTTAACGGGAACGATGAGCAGTTCTTC,TRBJ2-1,many,TRBV11-2,.
CASTEGSDTQYF,TGTGCCAGCACTGAAGGGTCAGATACGCAGTATTTT,TRBJ2-3,.,TRBV28,.
CASSPSRPGQETQYF,TGTGCTAGCAGCCCGTCGCGTCCGGGACAAGAGACCCAGTACTTC,TRBJ2-5,many,TRBV7-7,.
CASEGFYEQYF,TGTGCCAGCGAAGGGTTTTACGAGCAGTACTTC,TRBJ2-7,.,TRBV28,.
CASSYGGDTQYF,TGTGCCAGCAGCTACGGAGGGGATACGCAGTATTTT,TRBJ2-3,many,TRBV11-2,.
CASKGAGGYEQYF,TGTGCCAGCAAAGGAGCGGGAGGGTACGAGCAGTACTTC,TRBJ2-7,many,TRBV2,TRBD2
CASGGRTEAFF,TGTGCCAGCGGAGGGAGGACTGAAGCTTTCTTT,TRBJ1-1,few,TRBV2,.
CASSLNSWGRNTGELFF,TGTGCCAGCAGCTTAAACTCCTGGGGGCGGAACACCGGGGAGCTGTTTTTT,TRBJ2-2,few,TRBV11-2,.
CASSSRGRVSYEQYF,TGTGCCAGCAGTAGCAGGGGCCGCGTTTCCTACGAGCAGTACTTC,TRBJ2-7,.,TRBV28,.
CASEGPGGGQETQYF,TGTGCCAGCGAAGGGCCAGGGGGCGGACAAGAGACCCAGTACTTC,TRBJ2-5,few,TRBV28,TRBD1
CASSLPGTGNTIYF,TGTGCCAGCAGTTTACCGGGAACTGGAAACACCATATATTTT,TRBJ1-3,.,TRBV28,.
CASSLARGPYNEQFF,TGTGCCAGCAGCTTGGCGAGAGGTCCCTACAATGAGCAGTTCTTC,TRBJ2-1,.,TRBV5-4,.
CASSFGLAGETQYF,TGTGCCAGCAGCTTCGGACTAGCGGGAGAGACCCAGTACTTC,TRBJ2-5,many,TRBV7-6,TRBD2
CASGLVDEQFF,TGTGCTAGTGGTTTGGTCGATGAGCAGTTCTTC,TRBJ2-1,.,TRBV12-5,.
CASSSGQPPRETQYF,TGTGCCAGCAGTTCCGGACAGCCCCCAAGGGAGACCCAGTACTTC,TRBJ2-5,.,TRBV28,.
CSAPGSPTTQYF,TGCAGTGCTCCAGGGTCACCTACGACCCAGTACTTC,TRBJ2-5,many,TRBV20-1,.
CASSLIHLARTGELFF,TGTGCCAGCAGCTTAATCCACCTAGCGCGCACCGGGGAGCTGTTTTTT,TRBJ2-2,many,TRBV7-2,.
CASSLLGTGLNEQFF,TGTGCCAGCAGTTTATTAGGGACAGGGTTAAATGAGCAGTTCTTC,TRBJ2-1,few,TRBV27,TRBD1
CASSEGREETQYF,TGTGCCAGCAGTGAAGGCAGGGAGGAGACCCAGTACTTC,TRBJ2-5,.,TRBV2,.
CASSVQGAALGYTF,TGTGCCAGCAGTGTACAGGGGGCGGCCTTGGGCTACACCTTC,TRBJ1-2,few,TRBV27,TRBD1